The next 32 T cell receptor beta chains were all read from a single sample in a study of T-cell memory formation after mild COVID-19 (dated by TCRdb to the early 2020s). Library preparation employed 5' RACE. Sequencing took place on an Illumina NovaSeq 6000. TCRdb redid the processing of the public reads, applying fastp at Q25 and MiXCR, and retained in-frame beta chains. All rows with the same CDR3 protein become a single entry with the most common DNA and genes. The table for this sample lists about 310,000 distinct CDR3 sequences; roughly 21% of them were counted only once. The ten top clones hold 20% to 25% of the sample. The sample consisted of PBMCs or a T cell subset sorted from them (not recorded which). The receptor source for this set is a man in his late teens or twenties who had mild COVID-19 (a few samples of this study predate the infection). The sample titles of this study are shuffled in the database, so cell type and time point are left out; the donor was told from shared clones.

CDR3 DNA sequence: TGTGCCAGCAGCTTTGGGGGGCGAGCCCAGCCCCAGCATTTT. As protein: CASSFGGRAQPQHF. The chain couples TRBV7-8 to TRBJ1-5; D may be TRBD1 (6 bases). The CDR3 contains 14 residues. Germline V CDR1 and CDR2: SGHVS, FQNEAQ. V gave up 3 bases and J gave up 7 bases, with 13 bases separating them.

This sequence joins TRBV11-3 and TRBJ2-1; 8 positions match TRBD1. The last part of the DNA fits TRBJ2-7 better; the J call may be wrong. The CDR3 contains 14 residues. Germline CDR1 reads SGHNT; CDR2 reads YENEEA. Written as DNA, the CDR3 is TGTGCCAGCAGCTTTTGGACAGGGAACAATGAGCAGTACTTC. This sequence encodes CASSFWTGNNEQYF.

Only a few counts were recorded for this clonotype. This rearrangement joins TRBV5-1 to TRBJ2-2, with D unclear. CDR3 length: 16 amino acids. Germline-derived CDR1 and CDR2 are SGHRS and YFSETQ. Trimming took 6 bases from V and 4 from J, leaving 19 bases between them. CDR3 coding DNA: TGCGCCAGCATCACAGACACCGTCAGATCCACCGGGGAGCTGTTTTTT. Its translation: CASITDTVRSTGELFF.

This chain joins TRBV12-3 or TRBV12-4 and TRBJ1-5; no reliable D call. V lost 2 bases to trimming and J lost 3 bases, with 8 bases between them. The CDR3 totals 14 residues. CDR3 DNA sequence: TGTGCCAGCAGTTTACAGGCCTTCAATCAGCCCCAGCATTTT. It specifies CASSLQAFNQPQHF.

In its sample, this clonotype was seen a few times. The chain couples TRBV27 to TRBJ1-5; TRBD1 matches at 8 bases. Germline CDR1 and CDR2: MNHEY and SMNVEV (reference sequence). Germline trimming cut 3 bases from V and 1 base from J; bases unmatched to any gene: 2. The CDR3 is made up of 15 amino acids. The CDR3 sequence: CASSFRGLSNQPQHF. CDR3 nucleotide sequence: TGTGCCAGCAGTTTCAGGGGGCTGAGCAATCAGCCCCAGCATTTT.

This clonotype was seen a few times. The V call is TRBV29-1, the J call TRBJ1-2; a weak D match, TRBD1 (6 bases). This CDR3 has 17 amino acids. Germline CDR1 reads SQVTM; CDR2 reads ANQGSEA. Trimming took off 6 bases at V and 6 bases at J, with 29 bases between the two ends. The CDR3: CSVRVGGPASVYHGYTF. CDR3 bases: TGCAGCGTGAGAGTAGGGGGTCCGGCCTCAGTATACCATGGCTACACCTTC.

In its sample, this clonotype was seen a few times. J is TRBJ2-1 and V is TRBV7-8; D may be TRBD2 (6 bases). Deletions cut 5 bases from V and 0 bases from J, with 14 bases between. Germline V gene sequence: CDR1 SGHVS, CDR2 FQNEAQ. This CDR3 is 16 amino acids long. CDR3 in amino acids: CASSLRDSSSYNEQFF. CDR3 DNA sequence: TGTGCCAGCAGCCTCCGGGACTCTAGCTCCTACAATGAGCAGTTCTTC.

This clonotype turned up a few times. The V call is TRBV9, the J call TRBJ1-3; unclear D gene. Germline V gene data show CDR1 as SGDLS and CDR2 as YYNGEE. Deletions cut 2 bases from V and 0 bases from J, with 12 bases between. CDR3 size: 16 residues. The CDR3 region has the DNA TGTGCCAGCAGCGTCGGGGATCCCAGCTCTGGAAACACCATATATTTT. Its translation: CASSVGDPSSGNTIYF.

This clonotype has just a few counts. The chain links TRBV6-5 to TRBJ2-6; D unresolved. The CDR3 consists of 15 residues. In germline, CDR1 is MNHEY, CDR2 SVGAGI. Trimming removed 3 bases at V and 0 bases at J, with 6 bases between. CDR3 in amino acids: CASSYFGSGANVLTF. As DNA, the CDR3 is TGTGCCAGCAGTTATTTCGGCTCTGGGGCCAACGTCCTGACTTTC.

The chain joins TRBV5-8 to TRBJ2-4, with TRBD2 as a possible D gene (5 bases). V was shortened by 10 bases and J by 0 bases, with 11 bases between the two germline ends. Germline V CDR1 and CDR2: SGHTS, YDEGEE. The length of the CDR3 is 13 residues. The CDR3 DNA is TGTGCCGCCGGGAAGCTAGCCAAAAACATTCAGTACTTC. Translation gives CAAGKLAKNIQYF.

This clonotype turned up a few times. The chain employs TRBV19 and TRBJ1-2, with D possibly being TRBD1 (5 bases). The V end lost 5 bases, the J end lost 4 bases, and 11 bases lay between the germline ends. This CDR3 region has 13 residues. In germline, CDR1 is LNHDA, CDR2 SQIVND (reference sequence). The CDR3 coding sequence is TGTGCCAGTAGTCCGGGACTGGGCTATGGCTACACCTTC. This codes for CASSPGLGYGYTF.

The CDR3 loop reads CASSPYPGQGKQFF. The CDR3 DNA reads TGTGCCAGCTCACCATACCCGGGACAGGGAAAGCAGTTCTTC. The V and J genes are TRBV18 and TRBJ2-1; TRBD1 agrees at 9 bases. V trimming: 2 bases; J trimming: 11 bases; junction bases outside the gene matches: 7. The CDR3 loop spans 14 amino acids. Germline loops: CDR1 KGHSH, CDR2 LQKENI.

The CDR3 spells CASSRMRTAPLGGNVLTF. Here the CDR3 DNA reads TGTGCCAGCAGCCGGATGCGTACAGCACCTCTGGGTGGCAACGTCCTGACTTTC. This chain connects TRBV11-2 to TRBJ2-6; no clear D gene. The CDR3 covers 18 residues. V lost 5 bases, J lost 9 bases, and 26 bases lay in between. The germline V gene encodes CDR1 SGHAT and CDR2 FQNNGV.

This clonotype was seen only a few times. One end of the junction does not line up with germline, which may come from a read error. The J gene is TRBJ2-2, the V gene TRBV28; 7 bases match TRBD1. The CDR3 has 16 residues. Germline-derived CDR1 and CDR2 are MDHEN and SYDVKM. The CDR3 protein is CASRHDRERNAGELFF. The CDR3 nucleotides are TGTGCCAGCAGACACGACAGGGAGAGGAACGCCGGGGAGCTGTTTTTT.

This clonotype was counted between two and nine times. The CDR3 here is CASSLAHDRGRYGYTF. The CDR3 region has the DNA TGTGCCAGCAGCTTGGCACACGACCGAGGGAGGTATGGCTACACCTTC. The chain has TRBV11-2 and TRBJ1-2; D is undetermined. The germline gives CDR1 SGHAT, CDR2 FQNNGV. Trimming shortened V by 3 bases and J by 5 bases, and 19 bases separated the two germline ends. The CDR3 consists of 16 residues.

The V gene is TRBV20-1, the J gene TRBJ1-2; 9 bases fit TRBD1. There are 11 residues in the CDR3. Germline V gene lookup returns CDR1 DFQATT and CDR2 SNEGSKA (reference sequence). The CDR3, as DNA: TGCAGCACAGGGGGCGCAGAGGGCTACACCTTC. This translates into CSTGGAEGYTF.

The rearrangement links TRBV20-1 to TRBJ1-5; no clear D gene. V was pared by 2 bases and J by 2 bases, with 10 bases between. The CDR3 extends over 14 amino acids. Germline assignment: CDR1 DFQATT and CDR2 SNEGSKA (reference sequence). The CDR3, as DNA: TGCAGTGCTAGATCCGTTTCGGGCAATCAGCCCCAGCATTTT. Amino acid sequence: CSARSVSGNQPQHF.

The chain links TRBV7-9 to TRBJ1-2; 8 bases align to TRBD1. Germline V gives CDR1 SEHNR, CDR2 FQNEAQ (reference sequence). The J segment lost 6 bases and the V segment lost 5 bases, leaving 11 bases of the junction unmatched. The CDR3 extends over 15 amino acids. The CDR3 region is CASSASAGGADGYTF. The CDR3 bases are TGTGCCAGCAGCGCGTCCGCAGGGGGCGCGGATGGCTACACCTTC.

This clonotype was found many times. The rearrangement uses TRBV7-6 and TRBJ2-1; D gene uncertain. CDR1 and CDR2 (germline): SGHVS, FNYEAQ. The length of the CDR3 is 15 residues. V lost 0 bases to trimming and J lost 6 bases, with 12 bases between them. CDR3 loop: CASSLAPTSGNEQFF. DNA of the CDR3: TGTGCCAGCAGCTTAGCCCCTACCTCGGGCAATGAGCAGTTCTTC.

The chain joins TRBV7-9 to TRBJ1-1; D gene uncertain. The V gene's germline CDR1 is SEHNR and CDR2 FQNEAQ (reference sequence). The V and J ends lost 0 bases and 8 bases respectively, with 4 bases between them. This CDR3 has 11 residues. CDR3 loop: CASSLAPEAFF. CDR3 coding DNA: TGTGCCAGCAGCTTAGCGCCGGAAGCTTTCTTT.

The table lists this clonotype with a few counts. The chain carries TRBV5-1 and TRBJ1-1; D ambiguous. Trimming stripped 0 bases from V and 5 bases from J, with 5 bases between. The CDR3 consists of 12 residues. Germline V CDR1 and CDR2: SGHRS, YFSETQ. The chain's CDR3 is CASSLDLTEAFF. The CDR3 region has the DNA TGCGCCAGCAGCTTGGACCTGACTGAAGCTTTCTTT.

The CDR3 loop is CASSSVGDTQYF. The CDR3 region has the DNA TGTGCCAGCAGTTCGGTGGGAGATACGCAGTATTTT. This chain joins TRBV6-6 and TRBJ2-3; no firm D call. Germline CDR1 is MNHNY and CDR2 is SVGAGI (reference sequence). V lost 4 bases and J 5 bases, leaving 7 bases between the germline ends. The CDR3 runs 12 residues.

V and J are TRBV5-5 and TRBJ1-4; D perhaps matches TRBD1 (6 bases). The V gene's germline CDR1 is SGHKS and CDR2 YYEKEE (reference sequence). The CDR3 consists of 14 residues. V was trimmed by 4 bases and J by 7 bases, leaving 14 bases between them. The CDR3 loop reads CASSRSGEGEKLFF. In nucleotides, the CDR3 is TGTGCCAGCAGCAGATCAGGGGAAGGTGAAAAACTGTTTTTT.

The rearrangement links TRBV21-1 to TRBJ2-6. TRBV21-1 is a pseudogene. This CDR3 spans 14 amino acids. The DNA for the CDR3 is TGTGCCAGCAGCGCCGTGTCTGGGGCCAACGTCCTGACTTTC. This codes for CASSAVSGANVLTF.

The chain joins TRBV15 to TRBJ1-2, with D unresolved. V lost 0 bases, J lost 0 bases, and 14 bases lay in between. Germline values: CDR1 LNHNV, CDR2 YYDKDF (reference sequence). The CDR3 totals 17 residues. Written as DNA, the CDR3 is TGTGCCACCAGCAGAGATTATTCCCTGTTTGCTAACTATGGCTACACCTTC. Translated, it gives CATSRDYSLFANYGYTF.

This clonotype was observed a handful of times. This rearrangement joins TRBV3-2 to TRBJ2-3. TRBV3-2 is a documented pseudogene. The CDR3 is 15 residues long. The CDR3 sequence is CASSQEATKTDTQYF. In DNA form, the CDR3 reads TGTGCCAGCAGCCAAGAGGCAACAAAGACAGATACGCAGTATTTT.

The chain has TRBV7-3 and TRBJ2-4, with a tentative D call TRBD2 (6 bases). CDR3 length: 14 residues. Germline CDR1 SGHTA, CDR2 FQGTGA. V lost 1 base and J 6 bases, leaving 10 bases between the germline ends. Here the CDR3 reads CASSLSPGVNIQYF. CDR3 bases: TGTGCCAGCAGCTTAAGTCCGGGGGTAAACATTCAGTACTTC.

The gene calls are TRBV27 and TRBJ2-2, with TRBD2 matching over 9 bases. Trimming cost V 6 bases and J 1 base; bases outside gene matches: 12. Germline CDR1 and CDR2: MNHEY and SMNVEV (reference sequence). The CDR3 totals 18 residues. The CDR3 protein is CASRQGRGGFRNTGELFF. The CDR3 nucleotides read TGTGCCAGCAGGCAAGGGCGGGGGGGCTTCAGGAACACCGGGGAGCTGTTTTTT.

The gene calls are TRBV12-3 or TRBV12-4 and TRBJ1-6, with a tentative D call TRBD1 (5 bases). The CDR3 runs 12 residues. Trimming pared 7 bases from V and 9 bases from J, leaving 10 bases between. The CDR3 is CASNSGVSPLHF. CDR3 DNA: TGTGCCAGCAATTCGGGGGTTTCACCCCTCCACTTT.

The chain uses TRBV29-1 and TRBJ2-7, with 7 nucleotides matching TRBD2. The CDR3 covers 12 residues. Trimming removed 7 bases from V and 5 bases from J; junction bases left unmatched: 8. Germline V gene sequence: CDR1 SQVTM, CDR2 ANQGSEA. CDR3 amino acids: CSGLAGRHEQYF. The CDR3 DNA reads TGCAGCGGATTAGCGGGTCGACACGAGCAGTACTTC.

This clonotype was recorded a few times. The DNA of the CDR3 is TGCGCCAGCACCTCCGCGCCCCGGGACAGGACCCAAGATCAGCCCCAGCATTTT. It yields the protein CASTSAPRDRTQDQPQHF. The chain uses TRBV4-3 and TRBJ1-5; 8 bases line up with TRBD1. Looked up from germline, CDR1 is LGHNA and CDR2 is YSLEER. The junction had 19 bases not matched to a gene; V was cut back by 7 bases and J by 5 bases. This CDR3 comprises 18 residues.

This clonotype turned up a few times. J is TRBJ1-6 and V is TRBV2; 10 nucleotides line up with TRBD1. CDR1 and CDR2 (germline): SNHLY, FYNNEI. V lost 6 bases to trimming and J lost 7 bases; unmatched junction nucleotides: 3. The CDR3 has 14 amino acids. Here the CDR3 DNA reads TGTGCCAGCAGGCCGGGACAGGGGAATTCACCCCTCCACTTT. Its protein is CASRPGQGNSPLHF. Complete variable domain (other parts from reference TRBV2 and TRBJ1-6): EPEVTQTPSHQVTQMGQEVILRCVPISNHLYFYWYRQILGQKVEFLVSFYNNEISEKSEIFDDQFSVERPDGSNFTLKIRSTKLEDSAMYFCASRPGQGNSPLHFGNGTRLTVT.